This is a list of T cell receptor beta chains from one sample in a study of cytomegalovirus exposure and HLA in healthy donors. Clones were read by immunoSEQ multiplex PCR, and TCRdb kept only the in-frame ones, dropping some. Altogether some 130,000 clones are present, almost 85% being singletons, with the ten largest covering 1.4%. The sample taken for sequencing was PBMCs. Source of these receptors: a woman between 25 and 40 years old in good health and CMV-seronegative. Each CDR3 is given with its conserved first and last residue. D genes are given only for firm matches. The listing skips clone size in some rows; elsewhere it reads once, few, many or a size class.

CDR3nt: TGTGCCATCACCGGACAGGGGGGCTACGAGCAGTACTTC
CDR3aa: CAITGQGGYEQYF
v_gene: TRBV10-3
abundance: .
d_gene: TRBD1
len: 13
j_gene: TRBJ2-7

CDR3nt: TGTGCCAGCAGCCGACAAGGAGTTTGGGGACAGAAAGATTCTGAAGCTTTCTTT
CDR3aa: CASSRQGVWGQKDSEAFF
v_gene: TRBV14
abundance: .
d_gene: TRBD1
len: 18
j_gene: TRBJ1-1

CDR3nt: TGTGCCAGCAGTAGGGACAGGGTTGAAAAACTGTTTTTT
CDR3aa: CASSRDRVEKLFF
v_gene: TRBV2
abundance: once
d_gene: TRBD1
len: 13
j_gene: TRBJ1-4

CDR3nt: TGTGCCAGCAGCCCCGGACAGGGAAACTATGGCTACACCTTC
CDR3aa: CASSPGQGNYGYTF
v_gene: TRBV7-9
abundance: .
d_gene: TRBD1
len: 14
j_gene: TRBJ1-2

CDR3nt: TGTGCCAGCTCGGGGACATCAACTAATGAAAAACTGTTTTTT
CDR3aa: CASSGTSTNEKLFF
v_gene: TRBV6-1
abundance: .
d_gene: .
len: 14
j_gene: TRBJ1-4

CDR3nt: TGCGCCAGCAGCTCCGGGACTAGCACAGATACGCAGTATTTT
CDR3aa: CASSSGTSTDTQYF
v_gene: TRBV5-1
abundance: .
d_gene: .
len: 14
j_gene: TRBJ2-3

CDR3nt: TGTGCCAGCAGCTATAGGGGGAGAGGGGAGGAGCAGTACTTC
CDR3aa: CASSYRGRGEEQYF
v_gene: TRBV7-2
abundance: .
d_gene: .
len: 14
j_gene: TRBJ2-7

CDR3nt: TGTGCCAGCATGGGACAGGGTATGCGGTATGGCTACACCTTC
CDR3aa: CASMGQGMRYGYTF
v_gene: TRBV2
abundance: .
d_gene: TRBD1
len: 14
j_gene: TRBJ1-2

CDR3nt: TGTGCCAGCAGCTTAGGGACAGGGGGGTATTCACCCCTCCACTTT
CDR3aa: CASSLGTGGYSPLHF
v_gene: TRBV5-4
abundance: .
d_gene: TRBD1
len: 15
j_gene: TRBJ1-6

CDR3nt: TGTGCCAGCAGTTTATCCCTGACAGGGAGGAAGAACACTGAAGCTTTCTTT
CDR3aa: CASSLSLTGRKNTEAFF
v_gene: TRBV28
abundance: .
d_gene: TRBD1
len: 17
j_gene: TRBJ1-1

CDR3nt: TGTGCCAGCAGTCCCCGGGAGCAGAACACTGAAGCTTTCTTT
CDR3aa: CASSPREQNTEAFF
v_gene: TRBV5-4
abundance: .
d_gene: .
len: 14
j_gene: TRBJ1-1

CDR3nt: TGTGCCAGCAGCCAGACTAGCGGGGAAGAGACCCAGTACTTC
CDR3aa: CASSQTSGEETQYF
v_gene: TRBV14
abundance: .
d_gene: TRBD2
len: 14
j_gene: TRBJ2-5

CDR3nt: TGTGCCAGCAGCTTGGGGGCGGTGGCAGGGATCGACGAGCAGTACTTC
CDR3aa: CASSLGAVAGIDEQYF
v_gene: TRBV5-6
abundance: .
d_gene: .
len: 16
j_gene: TRBJ2-7

CDR3nt: TGTGCCAGCAGCCAAGGGGGACTAGCGGGGAAATCCTCCTACAATGAGCAGTTCTTC
CDR3aa: CASSQGGLAGKSSYNEQFF
v_gene: TRBV4-2
abundance: .
d_gene: TRBD2
len: 19
j_gene: TRBJ2-1

CDR3nt: TGTGCCAGCAGCAAACCGGGACAGGGAGGTGATTCACCCCTCCACTTT
CDR3aa: CASSKPGQGGDSPLHF
v_gene: TRBV5-4
abundance: .
d_gene: TRBD1
len: 16
j_gene: TRBJ1-6

CDR3nt: TGTGCCAGCAGTTTATCGGAACAGGTCTACGAGCAGTACTTC
CDR3aa: CASSLSEQVYEQYF
v_gene: TRBV27
abundance: .
d_gene: .
len: 14
j_gene: TRBJ2-7

CDR3nt: TGTGCCAGCAGTGAAAGGAGTGGCTACACCTTC
CDR3aa: CASSERSGYTF
v_gene: TRBV2
abundance: .
d_gene: .
len: 11
j_gene: TRBJ1-2

CDR3nt: TGTGCCAGCAGCGTAGCCGGGTCTAGCGTCCTGACTTTC
CDR3aa: CASSVAGSSVLTF
v_gene: TRBV9
abundance: .
d_gene: .
len: 13
j_gene: TRBJ2-6

CDR3nt: TGTGCCATCAGGGGACAGGGGGCTGGAGGGGAGCTGTTTTTT
CDR3aa: CAIRGQGAGGELFF
v_gene: TRBV10-3
abundance: .
d_gene: TRBD1
len: 14
j_gene: TRBJ2-2

CDR3nt: TGTGCCAGCCGTCCCGGGACAGGGGGCGTAACTGAAGCTTTCTTT
CDR3aa: CASRPGTGGVTEAFF
v_gene: TRBV18
abundance: .
d_gene: TRBD1
len: 15
j_gene: TRBJ1-1

CDR3nt: TGCGCCAGCAGTCAGGACAGGGGGCAAACCGGGGAGCTGTTTTTT
CDR3aa: CASSQDRGQTGELFF
v_gene: TRBV5-1
abundance: .
d_gene: TRBD1
len: 15
j_gene: TRBJ2-2

CDR3nt: TGCGCCAGCAGCTTTGGGACATCTTACGAGCAGTACTTC
CDR3aa: CASSFGTSYEQYF
v_gene: TRBV5-1
abundance: .
d_gene: .
len: 13
j_gene: TRBJ2-7

CDR3nt: TGTGCCAGTAGGAACAGGGCTTCCGGCTCTGGAAACACCATATATTTT
CDR3aa: CASRNRASGSGNTIYF
v_gene: TRBV19
abundance: .
d_gene: .
len: 16
j_gene: TRBJ1-3

CDR3nt: TGTGCCAGCAGACCCGGGGGGGGGTACACCGGGGAGCTGTTTTTT
CDR3aa: CASRPGGGYTGELFF
v_gene: TRBV7-2
abundance: .
d_gene: TRBD2
len: 15
j_gene: TRBJ2-2

CDR3nt: TGTGCTAGTGCCTTGAGGACAGGGGAGTCGACCGGGGAGCTGTTTTTT
CDR3aa: CASALRTGESTGELFF
v_gene: TRBV12-5
abundance: .
d_gene: TRBD1
len: 16
j_gene: TRBJ2-2

CDR3nt: TGTGCCAGCAGCTTTGACAGGGACTATGGCTACACCTTC
CDR3aa: CASSFDRDYGYTF
v_gene: TRBV11-1
abundance: .
d_gene: TRBD1
len: 13
j_gene: TRBJ1-2

CDR3nt: TGTGCCAGCGCAACGGGACAGGGCACCTATGGCTACACCTTC
CDR3aa: CASATGQGTYGYTF
v_gene: TRBV9
abundance: .
d_gene: TRBD1
len: 14
j_gene: TRBJ1-2

CDR3nt: TGTGCCAGCAGCCCCTCCGGGATTGAAAAACTGTTTTTT
CDR3aa: CASSPSGIEKLFF
v_gene: TRBV6-6
abundance: .
d_gene: .
len: 13
j_gene: TRBJ1-4

CDR3nt: TGTGCCAGCAGTTTCGCAGGGTCTGAATGGGGCGCTTTCTTT
CDR3aa: CASSFAGSEWGAFF
v_gene: TRBV28
abundance: .
d_gene: .
len: 14
j_gene: TRBJ1-1

CDR3nt: TGTGCCAGCAGCCCCGGGACAGGGCTCCCCGGGGCTTTCTTT
CDR3aa: CASSPGTGLPGAFF
v_gene: TRBV13
abundance: once
d_gene: TRBD1
len: 14
j_gene: TRBJ1-1

CDR3nt: TGTGCCAGCACCCCCAGGGCCCAAGAGACCCAGTACTTC
CDR3aa: CASTPRAQETQYF
v_gene: TRBV5-6
abundance: .
d_gene: .
len: 13
j_gene: TRBJ2-5

CDR3nt: TGTGCCAGCAGCTTGGGTCAGGGGGCTTACGAAGCTTTCTTT
CDR3aa: CASSLGQGAYEAFF
v_gene: TRBV5-6
abundance: .
d_gene: TRBD1
len: 14
j_gene: TRBJ1-1

CDR3nt: TGTGCCAGCAGGGGGTGGGGACAGAGGGCAGGTGGAAACACCATATATTTT
CDR3aa: CASRGWGQRAGGNTIYF
v_gene: TRBV9
abundance: .
d_gene: TRBD1
len: 17
j_gene: TRBJ1-3

CDR3nt: TGCGCCAGCAGCCGGCGACTAGGGGTTTCCTACAATGAGCAGTTCTTC
CDR3aa: CASSRRLGVSYNEQFF
v_gene: TRBV4-3
abundance: .
d_gene: .
len: 16
j_gene: TRBJ2-1